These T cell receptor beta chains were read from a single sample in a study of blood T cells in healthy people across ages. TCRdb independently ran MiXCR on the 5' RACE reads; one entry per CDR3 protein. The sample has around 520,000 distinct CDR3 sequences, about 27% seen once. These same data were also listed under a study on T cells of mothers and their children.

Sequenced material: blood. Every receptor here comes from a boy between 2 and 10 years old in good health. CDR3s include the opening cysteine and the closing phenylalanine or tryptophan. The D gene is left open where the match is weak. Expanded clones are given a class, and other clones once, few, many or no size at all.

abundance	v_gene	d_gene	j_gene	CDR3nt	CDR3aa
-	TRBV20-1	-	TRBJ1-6	TGCAGTGCTAGGGCGGGGGGCGCAGGGAATTCACCCCTCCACTTT	CSARAGGAGNSPLHF
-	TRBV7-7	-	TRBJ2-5	TGTGCTAGCAGCTTAGGGTTTGCCTATGAGACCCAGTACTTC	CASSLGFAYETQYF
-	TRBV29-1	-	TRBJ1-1	TGCAGCGTTGGCCCCGTTGGGGGCGGTAAGGACACTGAAGCTTTCTTT	CSVGPVGGGKDTEAFF
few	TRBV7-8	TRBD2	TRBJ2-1	TGTGCCAGCAGCTCCCACGGGGGGTCGCGGGGGGGAAGGAATGAGCAGTTCTTC	CASSSHGGSRGGRNEQFF
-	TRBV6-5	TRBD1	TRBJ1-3	TGTGCCAGCAGAAGTGGGACAGGGGGAAACACCGTATATTTT	CASRSGTGGNTVYF
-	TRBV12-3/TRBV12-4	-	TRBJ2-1	TGTGCCAGCAGTTTTATAACGTCTAGCGTTTCCTACAATGAGCAGTTCTTC	CASSFITSSVSYNEQFF
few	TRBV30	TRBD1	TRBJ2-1	TGTGCCTGGAGTTTGGACAGGGGGTATGAGCAGTTCTTC	CAWSLDRGYEQFF
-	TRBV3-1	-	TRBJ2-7	TGTGCCAGCAGCCAAGATGGGTTCCGACGGGAGCAGTACTTC	CASSQDGFRREQYF
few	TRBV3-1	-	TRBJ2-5	TGTGCCAGCAGCCCCTCCGGCCAATCGGTCCAAGAGACCCAGTACTTC	CASSPSGQSVQETQYF
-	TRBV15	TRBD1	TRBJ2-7	TGTGCCACCAGCGGACAGGGGAACGAGCAGTACTTC	CATSGQGNEQYF
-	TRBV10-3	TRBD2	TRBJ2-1	TGTGCCATCAGTCAAGCGGGGGGCACGCCCTATGAGCAGTTCTTC	CAISQAGGTPYEQFF
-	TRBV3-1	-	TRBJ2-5	TGTGCCAGCAGCCAAGTTATGGCGGGGCAAGAGACCCAGTACTTC	CASSQVMAGQETQYF
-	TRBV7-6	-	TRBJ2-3	TGTGCCAGCAGCTTAGCGAGGTTCTGGGGTGATACGCAGTATTTT	CASSLARFWGDTQYF
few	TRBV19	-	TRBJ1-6	TGTGCCAGTAGCATCAGAGTGGGGAATTCACCCCTCCACTTT	CASSIRVGNSPLHF
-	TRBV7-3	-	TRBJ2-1	TGTGTCAGCAGCTCAGGACCGAACAATGAGCAGTTCTTC	CVSSSGPNNEQFF
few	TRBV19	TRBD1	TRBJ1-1	TGTGCCAGTAGTAAACAGGGGTTGGGAACTGAAGCTTTCTTT	CASSKQGLGTEAFF
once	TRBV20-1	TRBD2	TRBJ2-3	TGCAGTGCTAGAGTTGCGGGAGGGCCGGTAGATACGCAGTATTTT	CSARVAGGPVDTQYF
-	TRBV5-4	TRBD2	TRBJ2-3	TGTGCCAGCAGCCCAGCGGGAGACCGTCGTACGCAGTATTTT	CASSPAGDRRTQYF
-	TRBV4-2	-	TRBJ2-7	TGTGCCAGCAGCCGCCAACGGGGTCCCTACGAGCAGTACTTC	CASSRQRGPYEQYF
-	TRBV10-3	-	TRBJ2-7	TGTGCCATCAGGCCAGCGGGTACCGCCTACGAGCAGTACTTC	CAIRPAGTAYEQYF
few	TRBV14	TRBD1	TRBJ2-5	TGTGCCAGCAGCCTCGGGACAGGGCTATCCCAAGAGACCCAGTACTTC	CASSLGTGLSQETQYF
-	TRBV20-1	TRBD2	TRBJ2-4	TGCAGTGCTAGTCGAGCGGGGGGTGGGTCAGACATTCAGTACTTC	CSASRAGGGSDIQYF
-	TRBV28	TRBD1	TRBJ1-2	TGTGCCAGCAGTTTCACAGGGGCTAGCTATGGCTACACCTTC	CASSFTGASYGYTF
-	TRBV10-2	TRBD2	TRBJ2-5	TGCGCCAGCAGTGAGAATCTAGCGGGGGATGGAGAGACCCAGTACTTC	CASSENLAGDGETQYF
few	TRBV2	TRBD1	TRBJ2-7	TGTGCCAGCAGGCTGACAGGGGGCTCCTACGAGCAGTACTTC	CASRLTGGSYEQYF
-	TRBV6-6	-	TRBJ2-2	TGTGCCAGCAAGAAGACATTTTCGAACACCGGGGAGCTGTTTTTT	CASKKTFSNTGELFF
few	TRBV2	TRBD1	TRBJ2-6	TGTGCCAGCAGTGGGGTTGGCAGGGGGCGAACTGGGGCCAACGTCCTGACTTTC	CASSGVGRGRTGANVLTF
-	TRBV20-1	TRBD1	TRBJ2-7	TGCAGTGCTTCGTCCGGGACAGCCTACGAGCAGTACTTC	CSASSGTAYEQYF
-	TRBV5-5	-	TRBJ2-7	TGTGCCAGCAGCTTGGGGGTAGGGGACCCCTACGAGCAGTACTTC	CASSLGVGDPYEQYF
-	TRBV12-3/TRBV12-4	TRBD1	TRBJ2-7	TGTGCCAGCAACCGGTCAGGACAGGGAGGCTACGAGCAGTACTTC	CASNRSGQGGYEQYF
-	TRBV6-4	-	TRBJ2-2	TGTGCCAGCAGTGACGGGGTGTACACCGGGGAGCTGTTTTTT	CASSDGVYTGELFF
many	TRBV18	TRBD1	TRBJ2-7	TGTGCCAGCTCACCGGGACAGGTATACGAGCAGTACTTC	CASSPGQVYEQYF
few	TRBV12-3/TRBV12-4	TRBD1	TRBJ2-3	TGTGCCAGCAGTCCCCGACAGGGGGGAGATACGCAGTATTTT	CASSPRQGGDTQYF
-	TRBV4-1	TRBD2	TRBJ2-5	TGCGCCAGCAGCTCCACCGGACTAGCGGGGCAAGAGACCCAGTACTTC	CASSSTGLAGQETQYF
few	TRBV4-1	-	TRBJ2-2	TGCGCCAGCAGCCACCTCCCGAACAGGGACCCGAACACCGGGGAGCTGTTTTTT	CASSHLPNRDPNTGELFF
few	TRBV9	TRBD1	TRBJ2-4	TGTGCCAGCAGCGTTTTCACAGGGGGCATGGACATTCAGTACTTC	CASSVFTGGMDIQYF
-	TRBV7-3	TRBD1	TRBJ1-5	TGTGCCAGCAGCTTAAGTACAGGGGACATGAATCAGCCCCAGCATTTT	CASSLSTGDMNQPQHF
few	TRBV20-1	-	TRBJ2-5	TGCAGTGCTAGAGCGTCCGGGGGTTGGGGCGAGACCCAGTACTTC	CSARASGGWGETQYF
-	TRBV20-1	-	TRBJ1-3	TGCAGTGCTAGAGCACAGGGCCTCTCTGGAAACACCATATATTTT	CSARAQGLSGNTIYF
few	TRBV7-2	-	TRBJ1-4	TGTGCCAGCAGCTTAGGACGGCATCCGGGAAAACTGTTTTTT	CASSLGRHPGKLFF
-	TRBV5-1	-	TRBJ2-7	TGCGCCAGCAGGTCTCTAATTCCCTACGAGCAGTACTTC	CASRSLIPYEQYF
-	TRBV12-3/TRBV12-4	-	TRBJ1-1	TGTGCCAGCAGCCTCAGGGGCGGGGAGGGCACTGAAGCTTTCTTT	CASSLRGGEGTEAFF
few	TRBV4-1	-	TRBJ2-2	TGCGCCAGCAGCCAAGTGGGCGTAACCGGGGAGCTGTTTTTT	CASSQVGVTGELFF
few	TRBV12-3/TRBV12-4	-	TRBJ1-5	TGTGCCAGCAGCCCGACAGGCAATAGCAATCAGCCCCAGCATTTT	CASSPTGNSNQPQHF
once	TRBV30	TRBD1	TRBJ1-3	TGTGCCTGGAGTGGCCGGGACAGTTATTACGGAAACACCATATATTTT	CAWSGRDSYYGNTIYF
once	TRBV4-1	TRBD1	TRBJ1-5	TGCGCCAGCAGCCAACTGTGGATGGGACAGAGCAATCAGCCCCAGCATTTT	CASSQLWMGQSNQPQHF
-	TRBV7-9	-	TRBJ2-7	TGTGCCAGCACCCGGCGAACGAGTGGCCAAGGATACGAGCAGTACTTC	CASTRRTSGQGYEQYF
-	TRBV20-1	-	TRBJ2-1	TGCAGTGCTAGAGAGCACGGAACACTGCGGTACAATGAGCAGTTCTTC	CSAREHGTLRYNEQFF
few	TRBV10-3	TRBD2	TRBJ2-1	TGTGCCATCAGAGGGACTAGCGGTCGACCTTCCTACAATGAGCAGTTCTTC	CAIRGTSGRPSYNEQFF
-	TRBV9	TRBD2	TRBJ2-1	TGTGCCAGCAGCGTAGTCGGGACTAGCGGATACAATGAGCAGTTCTTC	CASSVVGTSGYNEQFF
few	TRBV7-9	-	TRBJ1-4	TGTGCCAGCAGGCAACACAACAGTCGCACTAATGAAAAACTGTTTTTT	CASRQHNSRTNEKLFF
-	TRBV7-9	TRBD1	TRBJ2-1	TGTGCCAGCAGCCCAGACAGGGTCGGGGAGCAGTTCTTC	CASSPDRVGEQFF
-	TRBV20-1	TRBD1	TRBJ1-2	TGCAGTGCTAGAGATCAAGACAGGGGAAAGACTAACTATGGCTACACCTTC	CSARDQDRGKTNYGYTF
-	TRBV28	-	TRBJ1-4	TGTGCCAGCAGTTTAATCGGGAACCTACCAGCTAATGAAAAACTGTTTTTT	CASSLIGNLPANEKLFF
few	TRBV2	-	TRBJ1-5	TGTGCCAGTAGCGTCGACAGGTCAAGCAATCAGCCCCAGCATTTT	CASSVDRSSNQPQHF